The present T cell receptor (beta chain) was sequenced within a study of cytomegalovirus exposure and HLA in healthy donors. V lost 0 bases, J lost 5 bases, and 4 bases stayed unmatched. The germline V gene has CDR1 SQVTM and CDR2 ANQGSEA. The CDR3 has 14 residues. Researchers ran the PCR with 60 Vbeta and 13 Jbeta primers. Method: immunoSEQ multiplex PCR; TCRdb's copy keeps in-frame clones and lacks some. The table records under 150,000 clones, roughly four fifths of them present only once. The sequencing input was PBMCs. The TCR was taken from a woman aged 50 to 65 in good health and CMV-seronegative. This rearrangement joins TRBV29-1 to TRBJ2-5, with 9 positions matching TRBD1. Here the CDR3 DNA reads TGCAGCGTTGAAGAACAGGGGGCGGGCGAGACCCAGTACTTC. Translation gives CSVEEQGAGETQYF.